Reported below is one T cell receptor beta chain. Its specificity is not known. Because this beta chain is a stray read in a library intended to capture alpha chains, its abundance should not be given much weight. Germline V gene data show CDR1 as MNHEY and CDR2 as SVGEGT. The germline V and J ends were trimmed by 6 bases and 8 bases, with 7 bases remaining between them. This CDR3 has 10 amino acids. This specimen comes from a study of spatial heterogeneity in lung cancer. Unique molecular identifiers, one per molecule, were present on every TCR cDNA molecule. In TCRdb, the 5' RACE reads were re-called with MiXCR into one record per CDR3 protein. The repertoire holds about 3,300 distinct CDR3 sequences, with 25% to 30% as singletons. Study-wide results and caveats: At resection, ubiquitous expanded tumor TCRs appeared in blood more than at follow-up.

Documented time point: sample taken at primary tumor resection. The input material, whole RNA from tumor, nontumor lung or frozen PBMC, was sequenced unsorted. The sequence came from a female donor with early-stage non-small cell lung cancer. Specimen: PBMCs, collected at surgery. The J gene is TRBJ2-5, the V gene TRBV6-2 or TRBV6-3; unclear D gene. This CDR3 reads CASSHGTQYF. The CDR3 bases are TGTGCCAGCAGCCACGGTACCCAGTACTTC.